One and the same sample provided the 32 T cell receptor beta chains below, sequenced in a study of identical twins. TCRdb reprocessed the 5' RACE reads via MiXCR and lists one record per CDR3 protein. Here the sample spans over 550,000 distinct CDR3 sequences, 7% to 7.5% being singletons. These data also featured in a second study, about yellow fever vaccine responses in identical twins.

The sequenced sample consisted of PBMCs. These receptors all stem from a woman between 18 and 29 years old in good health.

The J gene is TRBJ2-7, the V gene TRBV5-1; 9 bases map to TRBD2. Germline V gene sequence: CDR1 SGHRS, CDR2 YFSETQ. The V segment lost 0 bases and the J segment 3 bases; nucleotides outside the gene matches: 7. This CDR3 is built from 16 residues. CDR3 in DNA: TGCGCCAGCAGCTTGGCAGGAGTAGCGGGAGACTACGAGCAGTACTTC. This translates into CASSLAGVAGDYEQYF.

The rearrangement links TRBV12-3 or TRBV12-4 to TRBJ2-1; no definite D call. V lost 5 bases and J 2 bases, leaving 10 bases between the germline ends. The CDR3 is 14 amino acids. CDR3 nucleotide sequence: TGTGCCAGCAGTCGCGGCCATCCCTACAATGAGCAGTTCTTC. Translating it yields CASSRGHPYNEQFF.

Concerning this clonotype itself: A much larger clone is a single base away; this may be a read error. CDR3 loop: CASSQDRSGHRPYNEQFF. In DNA form, the CDR3 reads TGCGCCAGCAGCCAAGATCGGTCTGGGCACCGCCCCTACAATGAGCAGTTCTTC. The rearrangement joins TRBV4-1 to TRBJ2-1, with D uncertain. Trimming took 0 bases from V and 2 from J, leaving 17 bases between them. The CDR3 extends over 18 amino acids. Germline CDR1 and CDR2: MGHRA and YSYEKL.

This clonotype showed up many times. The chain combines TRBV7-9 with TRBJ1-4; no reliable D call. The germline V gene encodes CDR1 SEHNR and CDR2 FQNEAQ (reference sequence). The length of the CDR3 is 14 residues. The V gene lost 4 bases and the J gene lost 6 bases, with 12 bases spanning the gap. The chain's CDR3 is CASSSGGRDEKLFF. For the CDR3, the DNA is TGTGCCAGCAGCTCCGGTGGTAGGGATGAAAAACTGTTTTTT.

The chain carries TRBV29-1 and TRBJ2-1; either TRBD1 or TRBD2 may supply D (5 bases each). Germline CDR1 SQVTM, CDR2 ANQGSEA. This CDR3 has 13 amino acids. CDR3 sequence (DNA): TGCGGCCTTGGGGGAGAGGACTACAATGAGCAGTTCTTC. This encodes CGLGGEDYNEQFF.

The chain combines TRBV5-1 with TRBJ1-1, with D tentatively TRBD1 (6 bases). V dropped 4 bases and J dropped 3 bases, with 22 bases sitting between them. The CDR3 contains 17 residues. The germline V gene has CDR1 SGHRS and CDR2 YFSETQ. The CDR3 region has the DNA TGCGCCAGCAGCGCTGGTAGGGGACACTTGTTGGACACTGAAGCTTTCTTT. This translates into CASSAGRGHLLDTEAFF.

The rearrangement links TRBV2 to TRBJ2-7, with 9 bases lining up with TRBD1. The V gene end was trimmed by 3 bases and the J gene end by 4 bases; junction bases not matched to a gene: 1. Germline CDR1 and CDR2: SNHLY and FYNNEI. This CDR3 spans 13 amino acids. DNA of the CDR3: TGTGCCAGCAGTGATGGGACAGGGTACGAGCAGTACGTC. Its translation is CASSDGTGYEQYV.

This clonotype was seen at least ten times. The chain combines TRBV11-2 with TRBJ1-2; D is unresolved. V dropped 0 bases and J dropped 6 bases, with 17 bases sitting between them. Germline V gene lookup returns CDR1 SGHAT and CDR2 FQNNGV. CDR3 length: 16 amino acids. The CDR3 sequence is CASSLDPGITSDGYTF. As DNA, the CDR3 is TGTGCCAGCAGCTTAGACCCCGGCATAACTTCTGATGGCTACACCTTC.

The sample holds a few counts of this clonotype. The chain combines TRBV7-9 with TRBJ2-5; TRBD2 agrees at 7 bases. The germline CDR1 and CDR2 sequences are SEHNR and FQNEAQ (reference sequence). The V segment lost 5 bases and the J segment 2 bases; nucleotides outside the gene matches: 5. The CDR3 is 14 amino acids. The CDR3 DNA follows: TGTGCCAGCAGCGAGCGGGGCGAACAAGAGACCCAGTACTTC. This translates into CASSERGEQETQYF.

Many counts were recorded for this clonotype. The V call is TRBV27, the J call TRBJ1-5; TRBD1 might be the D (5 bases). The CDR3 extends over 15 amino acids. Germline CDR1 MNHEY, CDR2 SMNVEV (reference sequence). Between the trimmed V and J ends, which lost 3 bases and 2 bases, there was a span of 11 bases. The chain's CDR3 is CASSLQGGGNQPQHF. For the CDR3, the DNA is TGTGCCAGCAGTTTGCAGGGTGGTGGCAATCAGCCCCAGCATTTT.

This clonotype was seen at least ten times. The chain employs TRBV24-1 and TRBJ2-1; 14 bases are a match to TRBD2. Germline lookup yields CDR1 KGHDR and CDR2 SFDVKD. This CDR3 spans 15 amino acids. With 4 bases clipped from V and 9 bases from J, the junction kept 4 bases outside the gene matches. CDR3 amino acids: CATSETSGRAVEQFF. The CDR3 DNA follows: TGTGCCACCAGTGAGACTAGCGGGAGGGCCGTTGAGCAGTTCTTC.

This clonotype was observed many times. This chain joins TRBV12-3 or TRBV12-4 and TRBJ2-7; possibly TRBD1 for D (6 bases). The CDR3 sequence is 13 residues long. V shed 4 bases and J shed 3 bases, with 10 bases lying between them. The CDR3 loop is CASSYRAGYEQYF. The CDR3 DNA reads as TGTGCCAGCAGTTACAGGGCGGGCTACGAGCAGTACTTC.

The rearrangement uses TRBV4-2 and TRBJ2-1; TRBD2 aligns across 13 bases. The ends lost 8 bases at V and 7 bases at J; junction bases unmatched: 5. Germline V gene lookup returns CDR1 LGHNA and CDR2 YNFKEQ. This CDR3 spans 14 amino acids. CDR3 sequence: CASAGLAGVNEQFF. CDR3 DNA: TGTGCCAGCGCAGGACTAGCGGGAGTAAATGAGCAGTTCTTC.

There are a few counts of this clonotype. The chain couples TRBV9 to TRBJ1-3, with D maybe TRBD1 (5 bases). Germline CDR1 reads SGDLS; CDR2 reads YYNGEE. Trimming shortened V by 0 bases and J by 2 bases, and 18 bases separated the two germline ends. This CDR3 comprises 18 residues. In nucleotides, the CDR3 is TGTGCCAGCAGCGTAGAAGGTTGGGGCAGGGTGCCTGGAAACACCATATATTTT. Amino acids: CASSVEGWGRVPGNTIYF.

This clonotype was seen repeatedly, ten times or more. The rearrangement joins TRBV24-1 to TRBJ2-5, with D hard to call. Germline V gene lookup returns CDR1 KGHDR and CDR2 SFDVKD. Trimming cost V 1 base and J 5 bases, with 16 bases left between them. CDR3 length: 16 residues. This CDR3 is CATSDFPSSPSETQYF. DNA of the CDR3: TGTGCCACCAGTGATTTCCCGAGCTCACCCTCGGAGACCCAGTACTTC.

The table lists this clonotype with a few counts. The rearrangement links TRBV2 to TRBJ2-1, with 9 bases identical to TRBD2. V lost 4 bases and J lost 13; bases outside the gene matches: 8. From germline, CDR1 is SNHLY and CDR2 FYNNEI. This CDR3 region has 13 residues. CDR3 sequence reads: CASSVSGTSIQFF. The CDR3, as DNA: TGTGCCAGCAGTGTTTCCGGGACTAGCATACAGTTCTTC.

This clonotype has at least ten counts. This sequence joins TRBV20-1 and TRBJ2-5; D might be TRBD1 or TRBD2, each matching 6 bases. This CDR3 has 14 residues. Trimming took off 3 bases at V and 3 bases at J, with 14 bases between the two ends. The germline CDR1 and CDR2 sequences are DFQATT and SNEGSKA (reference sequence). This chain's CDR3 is CSAREGGGEETQYF. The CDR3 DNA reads TGCAGTGCTAGGGAAGGGGGAGGAGAAGAGACCCAGTACTTC.

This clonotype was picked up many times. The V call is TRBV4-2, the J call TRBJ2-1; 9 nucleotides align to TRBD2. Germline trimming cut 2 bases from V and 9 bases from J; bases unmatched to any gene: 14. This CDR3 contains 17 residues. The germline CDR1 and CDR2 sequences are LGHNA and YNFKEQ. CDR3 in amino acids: CASSQRLAGAVYLEQFF. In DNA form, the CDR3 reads TGTGCCAGCAGCCAAAGATTAGCGGGAGCGGTTTATCTTGAGCAGTTCTTC.

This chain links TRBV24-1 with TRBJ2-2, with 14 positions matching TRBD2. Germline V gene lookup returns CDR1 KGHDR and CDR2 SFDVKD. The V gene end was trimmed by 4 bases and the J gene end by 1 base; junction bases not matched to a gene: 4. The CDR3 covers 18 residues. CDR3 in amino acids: CATSDPGLAGENTGELFF. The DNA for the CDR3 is TGTGCCACCAGTGACCCGGGACTAGCGGGAGAGAACACCGGGGAGCTGTTTTTT.

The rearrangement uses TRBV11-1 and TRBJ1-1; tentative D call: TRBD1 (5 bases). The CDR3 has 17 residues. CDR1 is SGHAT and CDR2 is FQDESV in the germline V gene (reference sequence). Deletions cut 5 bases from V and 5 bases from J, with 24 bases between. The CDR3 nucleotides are TGTGCCAGCAGCCCTTATGGCAGGGTACCAACGAGGACTGAAGCTTTCTTT. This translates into CASSPYGRVPTRTEAFF.

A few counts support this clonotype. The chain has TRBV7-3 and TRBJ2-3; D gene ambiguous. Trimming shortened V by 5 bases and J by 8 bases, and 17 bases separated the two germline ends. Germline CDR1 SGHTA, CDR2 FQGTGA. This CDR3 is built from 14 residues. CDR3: CASSAPSVGGTQYF. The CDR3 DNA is TGTGCCAGCAGCGCCCCTAGTGTCGGCGGTACGCAGTATTTT.

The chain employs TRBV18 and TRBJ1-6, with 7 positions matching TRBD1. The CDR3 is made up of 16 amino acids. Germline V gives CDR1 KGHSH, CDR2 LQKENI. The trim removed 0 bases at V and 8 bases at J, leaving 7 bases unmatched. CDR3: CASSPPGGGGHSPLHF. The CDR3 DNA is TGTGCCAGCTCACCACCGGGAGGGGGCGGACATTCACCCCTCCACTTT.

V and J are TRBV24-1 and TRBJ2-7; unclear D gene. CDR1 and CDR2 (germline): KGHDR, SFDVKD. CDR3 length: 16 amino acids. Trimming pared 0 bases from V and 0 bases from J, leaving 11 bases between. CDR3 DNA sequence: TGTGCCACCAGTGATTTGAGGCAGGAAGACTCCTACGAGCAGTACGTC. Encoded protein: CATSDLRQEDSYEQYV.

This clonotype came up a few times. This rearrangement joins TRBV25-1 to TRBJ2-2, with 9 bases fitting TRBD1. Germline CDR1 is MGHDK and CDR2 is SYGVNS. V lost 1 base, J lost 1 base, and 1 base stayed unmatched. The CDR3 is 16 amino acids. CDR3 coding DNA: TGTGCCAGCAGTGAATTGGACAGGGGGAACACCGGGGAGCTGTTTTTT. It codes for CASSELDRGNTGELFF.

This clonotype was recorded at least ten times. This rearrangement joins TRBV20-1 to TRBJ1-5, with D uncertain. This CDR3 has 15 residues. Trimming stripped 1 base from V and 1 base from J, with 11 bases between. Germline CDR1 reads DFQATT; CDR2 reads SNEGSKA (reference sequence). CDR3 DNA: TGCAGTGCTAGAGGAGATGGACGGAGCAATCAGCCCCAGCATTTT. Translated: CSARGDGRSNQPQHF.

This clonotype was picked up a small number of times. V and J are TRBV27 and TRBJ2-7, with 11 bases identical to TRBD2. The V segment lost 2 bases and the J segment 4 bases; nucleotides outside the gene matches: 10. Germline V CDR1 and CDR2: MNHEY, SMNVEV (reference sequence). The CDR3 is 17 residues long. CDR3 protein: CASSLGSPTSGEYEQYV. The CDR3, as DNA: TGTGCCAGCAGTTTAGGTAGTCCGACTAGCGGGGAATACGAGCAGTACGTC.

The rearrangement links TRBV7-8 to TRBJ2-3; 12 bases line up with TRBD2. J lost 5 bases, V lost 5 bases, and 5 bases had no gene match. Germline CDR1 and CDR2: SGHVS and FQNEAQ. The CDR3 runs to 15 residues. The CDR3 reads CASSLSGLAGDTQYF. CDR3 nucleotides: TGTGCCAGCAGCCTATCGGGACTAGCGGGAGATACGCAGTATTTT. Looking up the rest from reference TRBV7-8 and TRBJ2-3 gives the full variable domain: GAGVSQSPRYKVAKRGQDVALRCDPISGHVSLFWYQQALGQGPEFLTYFQNEAQLDKSGLPSDRFFAERPEGSVSTLKIQRTQQEDSAVYLCASSLSGLAGDTQYFGPGTRLTVL.

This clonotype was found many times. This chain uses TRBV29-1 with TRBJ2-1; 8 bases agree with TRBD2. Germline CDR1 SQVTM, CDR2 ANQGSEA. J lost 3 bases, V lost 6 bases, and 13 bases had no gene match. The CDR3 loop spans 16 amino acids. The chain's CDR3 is CSVWPGGALDYNEQFF. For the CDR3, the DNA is TGCAGCGTGTGGCCCGGGGGGGCCCTGGACTACAATGAGCAGTTCTTC.

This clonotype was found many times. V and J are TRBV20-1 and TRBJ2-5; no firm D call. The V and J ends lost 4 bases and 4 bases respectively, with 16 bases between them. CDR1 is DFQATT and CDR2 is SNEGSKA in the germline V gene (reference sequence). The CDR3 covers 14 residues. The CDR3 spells CSANLDDEGETQYF. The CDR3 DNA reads TGCAGTGCTAACTTGGACGACGAAGGAGAGACCCAGTACTTC.

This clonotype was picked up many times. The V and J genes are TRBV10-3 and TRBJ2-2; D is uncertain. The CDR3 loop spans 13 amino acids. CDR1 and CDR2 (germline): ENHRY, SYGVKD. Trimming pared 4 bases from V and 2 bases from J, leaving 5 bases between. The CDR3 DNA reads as TGTGCCATCAGTGGACTTAACACCGGGGAGCTGTTTTTT. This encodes CAISGLNTGELFF.

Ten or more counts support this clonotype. CDR3 residues: CASSSQPVVSPSGYTF. The CDR3 bases are TGTGCCAGCAGCTCACAACCCGTGGTGTCACCCAGTGGCTACACCTTC. V usage is TRBV7-2 and J usage is TRBJ1-2; D uncertain. Germline V gene data show CDR1 as SGHTA and CDR2 as FQGNSA. The CDR3 is made up of 16 amino acids. V was cut by 4 bases and J by 7 bases, with 22 bases left in between.

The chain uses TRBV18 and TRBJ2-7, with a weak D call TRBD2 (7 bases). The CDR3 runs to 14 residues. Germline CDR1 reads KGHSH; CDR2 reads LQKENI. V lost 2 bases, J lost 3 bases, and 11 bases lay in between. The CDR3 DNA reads TGTGCCAGCTCACCAGGGGGGGCCTACTACGAGCAGTACGTC. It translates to CASSPGGAYYEQYV.